This T cell receptor (beta chain) was profiled in a study of T cells in localized non-small cell lung cancer. Findings and limits, study-wide: Adjacent lung held a median roughly 60 of the top 100 tumor clones. Clonality peaked in uninvolved adjacent lung rather than tumor. Sequencing involved a lone tumor region, leaving heterogeneity possible.

This clone was seen once. Its specificity is not known. Using immunoSEQ multiplex PCR, the repertoire was profiled, and TCRdb retains in-frame clones only, with some absent. The top ten clones hold 15% to 20% of a sample with 50,000 to 70,000 clones, approximately 90% of them seen once. CDR3 length equals 15 residues. Trimming removed 3 bases at V and 1 base at J, with 12 bases between. The germline CDR1 and CDR2 sequences are LNHDA and SQIVND (reference sequence). The material was peripheral blood, obtained before any cancer treatment. This clonotype was obtained from a man aged 35 to 69 with stage I lung adenocarcinoma. The genes are TRBV19 and TRBJ1-2, with D possibly TRBD1 on 5 matching bases. The CDR3 region is CASSIQGQINYGYTF. The CDR3 DNA is TGTGCCAGTAGTATTCAGGGCCAAATTAACTATGGCTACACCTTC.